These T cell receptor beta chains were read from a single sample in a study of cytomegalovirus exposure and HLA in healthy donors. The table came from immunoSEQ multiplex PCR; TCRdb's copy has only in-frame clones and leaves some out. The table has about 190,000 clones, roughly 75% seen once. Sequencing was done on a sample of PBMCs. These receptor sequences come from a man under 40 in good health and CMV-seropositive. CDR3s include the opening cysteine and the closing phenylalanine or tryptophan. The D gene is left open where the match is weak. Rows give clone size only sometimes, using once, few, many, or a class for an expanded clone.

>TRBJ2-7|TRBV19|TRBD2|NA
CASSTGLAAEQYF
TGTGCCAGTAGTACGGGACTAGCGGCCGAGCAGTACTTC
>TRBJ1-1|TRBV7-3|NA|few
CASSSGGNTEAFF
TGTGCCAGCAGCTCGGGGGGGAACACTGAAGCTTTCTTT
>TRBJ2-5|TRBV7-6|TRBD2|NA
CASCRLAGIQETQYF
TGTGCCAGCTGCAGACTAGCGGGAATTCAAGAGACCCAGTACTTC
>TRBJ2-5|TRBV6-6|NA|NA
CASSARDSGKETQYF
TGTGCCAGCAGTGCTCGGGACTCTGGTAAAGAGACCCAGTACTTC
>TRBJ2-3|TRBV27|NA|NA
CASSFGHTDTQYF
TGTGCCAGCAGTTTTGGCCACACAGATACGCAGTATTTT
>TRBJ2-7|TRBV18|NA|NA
CASSQGGEQYF
TGTGCCAGCTCACAGGGAGGCGAGCAGTACTTC
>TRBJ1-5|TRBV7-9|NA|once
CASSLDITFQPQHF
TGTGCCAGCAGCCTCGACATTACCTTCCAGCCCCAGCATTTT
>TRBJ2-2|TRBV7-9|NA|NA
CASSLLGRGTGELFF
TGTGCCAGCAGCTTACTTGGCAGGGGTACCGGGGAGCTGTTTTTT
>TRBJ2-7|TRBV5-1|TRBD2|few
CASGPTSGSYEQYF
TGCGCCAGCGGCCCGACTAGCGGGAGCTACGAGCAGTACTTC
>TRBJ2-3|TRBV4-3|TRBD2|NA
CASSYRAGFSTDTQYF
TGCGCCAGCAGCTACAGAGCGGGGTTTAGCACAGATACGCAGTATTTT
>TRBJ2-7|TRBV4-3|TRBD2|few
CASSHAGDLFYEQYF
TGCGCCAGCAGCCATGCGGGAGACCTGTTCTACGAGCAGTACTTC
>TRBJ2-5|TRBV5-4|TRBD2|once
CASSLVLAGQETQYF
TGTGCCAGCAGCTTGGTTCTAGCGGGACAAGAGACCCAGTACTTC
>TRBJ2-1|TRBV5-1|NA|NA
CASSLMGGPSYNEQFF
TGCGCCAGCAGCTTGATGGGGGGACCTTCCTACAATGAGCAGTTCTTC
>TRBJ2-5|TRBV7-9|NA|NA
CASSLRLETQYF
TGTGCCAGCAGCCTGAGGCTTGAGACCCAGTACTTC
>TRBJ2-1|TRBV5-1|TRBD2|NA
CASRTSGANNEQFF
TGCGCCAGCAGGACTAGCGGGGCCAACAATGAGCAGTTCTTC
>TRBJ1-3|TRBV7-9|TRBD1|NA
CASSPPGQASGNTIYF
TGTGCCAGCAGCCCTCCGGGACAGGCCTCTGGAAACACCATATATTTT
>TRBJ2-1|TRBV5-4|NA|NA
CASSLDGWVKFF
TGTGCCAGCAGCTTGGACGGGTGGGTGAAGTTCTTC
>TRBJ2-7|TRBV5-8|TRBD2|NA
CAIPNPGSSGRNYEQYF
TGTGCCATCCCGAACCCGGGCAGCAGCGGGAGAAACTACGAGCAGTACTTC
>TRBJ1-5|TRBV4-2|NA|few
CASNHRAGGNQPQHF
TGTGCCAGTAACCACAGGGCGGGCGGCAATCAGCCCCAGCATTTT
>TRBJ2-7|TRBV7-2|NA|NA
CASRKTAPSYEQYF
TGTGCCAGCAGGAAGACAGCACCTTCCTACGAGCAGTACTTC
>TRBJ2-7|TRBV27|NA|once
CASSSRAGIYEQYF
TGTGCCAGCAGTTCCCGTGCGGGTATCTACGAGCAGTACTTC
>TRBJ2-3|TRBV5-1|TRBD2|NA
CASSLRGDSTDTQYF
TGCGCCAGCAGCTTACGGGGGGACAGCACAGATACGCAGTATTTT
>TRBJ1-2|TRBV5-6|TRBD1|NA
CASSHTGADGYTF
TGTGCCAGCAGCCATACAGGGGCCGATGGCTACACCTTC
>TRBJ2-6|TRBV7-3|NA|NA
CASSLFRSPSSGANVLTF
TGTGCCAGCAGCTTATTCCGGTCCCCGTCTTCTGGGGCCAACGTCCTGACTTTC
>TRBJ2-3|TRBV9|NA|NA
CASSPPINVAVTDTQYF
TGTGCCAGCAGCCCCCCAATAAATGTAGCGGTCACAGATACGCAGTATTTT
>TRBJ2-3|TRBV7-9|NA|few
CASSLPGLRDTQYF
TGTGCCAGCAGCTTACCAGGGTTACGAGATACGCAGTATTTT
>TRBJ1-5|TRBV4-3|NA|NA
CASSSGQNQPQHF
TGCGCCAGCAGTTCCGGACAAAATCAGCCCCAGCATTTT
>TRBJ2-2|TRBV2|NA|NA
CASSQGGGTGELFF
TGTGCCAGCAGCCAAGGGGGGGGCACCGGGGAGCTGTTTTTT
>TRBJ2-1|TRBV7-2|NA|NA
CAVGLGQGAGNEQFF
TGTGCCGTAGGCCTCGGGCAGGGTGCAGGCAATGAGCAGTTCTTC
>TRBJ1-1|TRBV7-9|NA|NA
CASSLVARGDTEAFF
TGTGCCAGCAGCTTAGTAGCACGGGGGGACACTGAAGCTTTCTTT
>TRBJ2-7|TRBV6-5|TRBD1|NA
CASSYSGTGDYEQYF
TGTGCCAGCAGTTACTCCGGGACAGGGGACTACGAGCAGTACTTC
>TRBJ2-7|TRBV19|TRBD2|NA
CASSIASGRSYEQYF
TGTGCCAGTAGTATAGCAAGCGGGAGGTCCTACGAGCAGTACTTC
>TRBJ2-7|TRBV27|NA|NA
CASSWGRSAYEQYF
TGTGCCAGCAGTTGGGGGCGATCTGCCTACGAGCAGTACTTC
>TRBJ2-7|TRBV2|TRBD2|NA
CASEGRGEQYF
TGTGCCAGCGAGGGGAGGGGTGAGCAGTACTTC
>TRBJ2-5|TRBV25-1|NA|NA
CASSEWRAGGPETQYF
TGTGCCAGCAGTGAATGGAGGGCCGGGGGGCCAGAGACCCAGTACTTC
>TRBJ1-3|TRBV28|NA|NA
CASSFSHRESGNTIYF
TGTGCCAGCAGTTTTAGCCACAGGGAGTCGGGAAACACCATATATTTT